This T cell receptor beta chain was identified in a study of control samples from healthy donors and cancer patients. Deletions cut 0 bases from V and 0 bases from J, with 8 bases between. Germline values: CDR1 SGHRS, CDR2 YFSETQ. The CDR3 runs to 15 residues. Method: immunoSEQ multiplex PCR; TCRdb's copy keeps in-frame clones and lacks some. Of fewer than 200,000 clones in the sample, about 94% are singletons; the top ten hold over 3.5%. This TCR derives from a woman in her sixties in good health. The sample consisted of blood. V gene TRBV5-1 combines with J gene TRBJ2-3; D is undetermined. The CDR3 region is CASSLAPTSTDTQYF. Written as DNA, the CDR3 is TGCGCCAGCAGCTTGGCCCCGACAAGCACAGATACGCAGTATTTT.